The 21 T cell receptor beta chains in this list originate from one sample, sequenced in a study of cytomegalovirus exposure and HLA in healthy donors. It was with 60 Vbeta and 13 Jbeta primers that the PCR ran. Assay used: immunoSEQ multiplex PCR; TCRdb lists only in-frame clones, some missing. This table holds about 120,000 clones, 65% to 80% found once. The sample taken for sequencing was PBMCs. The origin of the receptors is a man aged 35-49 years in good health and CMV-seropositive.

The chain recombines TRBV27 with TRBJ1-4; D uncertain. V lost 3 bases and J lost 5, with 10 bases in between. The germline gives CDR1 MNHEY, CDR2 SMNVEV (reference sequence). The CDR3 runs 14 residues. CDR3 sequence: CASSFTDNNEKLFF. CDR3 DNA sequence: TGTGCCAGCAGTTTTACAGACAACAATGAAAAACTGTTTTTT.

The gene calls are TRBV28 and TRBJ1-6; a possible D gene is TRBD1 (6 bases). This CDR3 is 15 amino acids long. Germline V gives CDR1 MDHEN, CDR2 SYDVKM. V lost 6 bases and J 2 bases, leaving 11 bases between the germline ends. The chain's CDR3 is CASRNQGPYNSPLHF. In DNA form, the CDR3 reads TGTGCCAGCAGGAACCAGGGGCCCTATAATTCACCCCTCCACTTT.

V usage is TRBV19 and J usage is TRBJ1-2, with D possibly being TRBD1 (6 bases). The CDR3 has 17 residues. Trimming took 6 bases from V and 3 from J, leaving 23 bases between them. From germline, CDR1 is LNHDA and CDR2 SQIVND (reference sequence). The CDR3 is CASSISTGTPLYYGYTF. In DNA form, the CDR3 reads TGTGCCAGTAGCATTTCAACAGGGACCCCGTTATACTATGGCTACACCTTC. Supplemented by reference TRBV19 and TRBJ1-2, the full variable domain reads DGGITQSPKYLFRKEGQNVTLSCEQNLNHDAMYWYRQDPGQGLRLIYYSQIVNDFQKGDIAEGYSVSREKKESFPLTVTSAQKNPTAFYLCASSISTGTPLYYGYTFGSGTRLTVV.

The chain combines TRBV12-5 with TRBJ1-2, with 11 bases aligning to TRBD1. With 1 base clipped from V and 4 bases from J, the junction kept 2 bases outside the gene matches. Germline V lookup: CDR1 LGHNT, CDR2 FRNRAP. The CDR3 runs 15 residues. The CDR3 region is CASGLGGQGAYGYTF. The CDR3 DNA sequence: TGTGCTAGTGGTTTGGGAGGACAGGGGGCCTATGGCTACACCTTC.

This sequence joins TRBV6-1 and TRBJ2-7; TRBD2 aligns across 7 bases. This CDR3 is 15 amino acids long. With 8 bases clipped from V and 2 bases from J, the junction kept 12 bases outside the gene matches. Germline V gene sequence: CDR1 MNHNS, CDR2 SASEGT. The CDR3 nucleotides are TGTGCCAGCGGGGTGATAGGCGGGAGAGCCTACGAGCAGTACTTC. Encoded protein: CASGVIGGRAYEQYF.

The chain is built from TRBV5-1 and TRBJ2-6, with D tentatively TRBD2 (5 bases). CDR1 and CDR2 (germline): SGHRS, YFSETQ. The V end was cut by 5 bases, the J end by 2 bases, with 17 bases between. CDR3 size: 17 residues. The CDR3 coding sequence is TGCGCCAGCAGTCGATTGGGCCGGGAAACTGGGGCCAACGTCCTGACTTTC. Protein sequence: CASSRLGRETGANVLTF. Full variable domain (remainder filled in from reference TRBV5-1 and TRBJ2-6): KAGVTQTPRYLIKTRGQQVTLSCSPISGHRSVSWYQQTPGQGLQFLFEYFSETQRNKGNFPGRFSGRQFSNSRSEMNVSTLELGDSALYLCASSRLGRETGANVLTFGAGSRLTVL.

Here the CDR3 DNA reads TGCGCCAGCAGCCAAGAGTTAGCGGGGGGAGCAGATACGCAGTATTTT. Encoded protein: CASSQELAGGADTQYF. The chain is built from TRBV4-1 and TRBJ2-3; 10 bases are a match to TRBD2. Germline lookup yields CDR1 MGHRA and CDR2 YSYEKL. The CDR3 is 16 residues long. Germline trimming cut 0 bases from V and 4 bases from J; bases unmatched to any gene: 4.

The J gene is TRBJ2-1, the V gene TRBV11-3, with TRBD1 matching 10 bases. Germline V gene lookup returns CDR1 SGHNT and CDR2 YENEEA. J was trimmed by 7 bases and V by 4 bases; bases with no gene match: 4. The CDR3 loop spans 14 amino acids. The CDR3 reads CASSSRDRGNEQFF. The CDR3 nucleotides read TGTGCCAGCAGCTCTCGGGACAGGGGAAATGAGCAGTTCTTC.

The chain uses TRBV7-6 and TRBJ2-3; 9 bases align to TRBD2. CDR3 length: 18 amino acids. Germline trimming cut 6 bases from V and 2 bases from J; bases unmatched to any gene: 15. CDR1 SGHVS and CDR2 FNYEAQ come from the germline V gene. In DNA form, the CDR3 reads TGTGCCAGCAGTAAGCTGATAGTAGCGGGGGCTCCCACAGATACGCAGTATTTT. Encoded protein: CASSKLIVAGAPTDTQYF.

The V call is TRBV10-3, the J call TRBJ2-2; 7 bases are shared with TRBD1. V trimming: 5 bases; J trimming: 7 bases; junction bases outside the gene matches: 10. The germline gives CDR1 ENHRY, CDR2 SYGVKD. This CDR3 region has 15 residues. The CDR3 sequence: CAISRQGPSGGELFF. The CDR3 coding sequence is TGTGCCATCAGTCGACAGGGCCCCTCTGGCGGGGAGCTGTTTTTT.

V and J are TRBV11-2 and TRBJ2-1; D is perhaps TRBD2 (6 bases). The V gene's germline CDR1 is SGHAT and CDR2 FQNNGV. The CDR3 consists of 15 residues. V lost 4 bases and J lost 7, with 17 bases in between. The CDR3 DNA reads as TGTGCCAGCAGCTCGACCTCGGTTAGCGGAAATGAGCAGTTCTTC. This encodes CASSSTSVSGNEQFF.

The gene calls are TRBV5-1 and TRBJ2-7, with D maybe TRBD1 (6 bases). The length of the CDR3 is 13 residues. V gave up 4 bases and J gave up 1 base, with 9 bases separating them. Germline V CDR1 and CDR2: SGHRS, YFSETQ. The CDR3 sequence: CASSGGQSYEQYF. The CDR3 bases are TGCGCCAGCAGCGGAGGACAGTCCTACGAGCAGTACTTC.

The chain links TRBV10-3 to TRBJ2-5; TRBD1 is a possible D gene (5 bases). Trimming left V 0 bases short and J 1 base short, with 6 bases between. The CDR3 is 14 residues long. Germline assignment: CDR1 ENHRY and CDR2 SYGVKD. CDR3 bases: TGTGCCATCAGTGAGTCTCAGGGCCAAGAGACCCAGTACTTC. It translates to CAISESQGQETQYF.

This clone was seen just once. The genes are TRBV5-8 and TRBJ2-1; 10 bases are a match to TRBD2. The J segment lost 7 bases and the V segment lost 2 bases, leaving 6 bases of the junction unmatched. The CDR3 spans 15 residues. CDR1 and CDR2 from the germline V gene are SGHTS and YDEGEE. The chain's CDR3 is CASSFQLAGLNEQFF. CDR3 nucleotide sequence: TGTGCCAGCAGCTTCCAACTAGCGGGGTTAAATGAGCAGTTCTTC.

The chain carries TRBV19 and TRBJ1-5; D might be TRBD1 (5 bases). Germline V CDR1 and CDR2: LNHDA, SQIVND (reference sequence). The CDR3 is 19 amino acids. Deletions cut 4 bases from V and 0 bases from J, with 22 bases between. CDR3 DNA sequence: TGTGCCAGTAGTACCCCTTTAGGGAGGGGAGAGGATAGCAATCAGCCCCAGCATTTT. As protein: CASSTPLGRGEDSNQPQHF.

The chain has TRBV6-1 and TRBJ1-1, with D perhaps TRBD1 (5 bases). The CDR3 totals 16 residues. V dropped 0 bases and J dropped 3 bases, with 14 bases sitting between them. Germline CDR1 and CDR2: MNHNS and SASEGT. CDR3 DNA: TGTGCCAGCAGTGAAGCCCCGCGGGGGACGGACACTGAAGCTTTCTTT. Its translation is CASSEAPRGTDTEAFF.

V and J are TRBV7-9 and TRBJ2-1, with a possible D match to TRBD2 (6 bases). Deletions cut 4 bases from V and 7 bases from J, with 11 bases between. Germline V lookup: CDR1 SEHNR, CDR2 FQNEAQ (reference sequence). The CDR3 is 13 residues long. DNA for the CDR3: TGTGCCAGCAGCTGGGGGGTGTGGAATGAGCAGTTCTTC. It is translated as CASSWGVWNEQFF.

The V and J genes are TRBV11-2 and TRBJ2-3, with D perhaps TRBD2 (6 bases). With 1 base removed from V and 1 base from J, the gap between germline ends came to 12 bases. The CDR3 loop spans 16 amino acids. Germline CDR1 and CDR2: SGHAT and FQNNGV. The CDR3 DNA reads TGTGCCAGCAGCTTAGGGGTAGCGGAAGGCACAGATACGCAGTATTTT. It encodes CASSLGVAEGTDTQYF.

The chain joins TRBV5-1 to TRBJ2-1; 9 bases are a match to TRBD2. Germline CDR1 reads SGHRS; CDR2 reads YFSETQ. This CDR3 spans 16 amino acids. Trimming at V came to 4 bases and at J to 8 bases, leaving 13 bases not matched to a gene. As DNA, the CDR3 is TGCGCCAGCAGCCGCGCCTCGAGCGGGGGGTTTGATGAGCAGTTCTTC. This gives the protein CASSRASSGGFDEQFF.

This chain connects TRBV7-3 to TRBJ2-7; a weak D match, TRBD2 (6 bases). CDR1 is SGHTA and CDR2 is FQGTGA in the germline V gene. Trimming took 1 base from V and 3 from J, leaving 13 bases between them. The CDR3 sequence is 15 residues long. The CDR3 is CASSLKGGWVYEQYF. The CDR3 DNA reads TGTGCCAGCAGCTTAAAGGGAGGATGGGTCTACGAGCAGTACTTC.

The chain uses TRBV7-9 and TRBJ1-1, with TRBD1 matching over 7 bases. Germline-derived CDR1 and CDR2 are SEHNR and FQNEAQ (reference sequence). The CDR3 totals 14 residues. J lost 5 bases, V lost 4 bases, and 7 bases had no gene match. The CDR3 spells CASSSQGPGTEAFF. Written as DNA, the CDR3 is TGTGCCAGCAGCTCACAGGGGCCGGGAACTGAAGCTTTCTTT.